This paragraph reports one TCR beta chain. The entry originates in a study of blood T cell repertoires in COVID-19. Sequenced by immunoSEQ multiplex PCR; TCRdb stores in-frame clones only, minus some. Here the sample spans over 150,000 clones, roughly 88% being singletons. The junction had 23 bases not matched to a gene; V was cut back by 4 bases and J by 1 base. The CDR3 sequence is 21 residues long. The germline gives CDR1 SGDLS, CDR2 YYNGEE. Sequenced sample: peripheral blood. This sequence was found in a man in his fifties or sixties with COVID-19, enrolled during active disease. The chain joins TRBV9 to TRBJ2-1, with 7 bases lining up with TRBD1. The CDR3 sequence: CASSTRILTTGDLRSYNEQFF. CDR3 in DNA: TGTGCCAGCAGCACCCGAATCCTTACAACAGGGGATCTAAGGTCCTACAATGAGCAGTTCTTC.